This TCR beta chain was found in a study of CXCR4 blockade with PD-1 therapy in pancreatic cancer. Study findings and constraints: Tumor clonality averaged around 0.14 versus 0.05 in healthy blood, not predicting survival. Clone frequency correlated with its number of distinct nucleotide rearrangements.

These archived tumors were resected from patients never given neoadjuvant therapy beforehand. Profiling relied on immunoSEQ multiplex PCR, and the TCRdb table lists in-frame clones only, not all of them. This repertoire shows a few thousand clones, around 44% found once; its top ten account for 5.5% to 6.5%. There are 15 residues in the CDR3. Trimming left V 0 bases short and J 0 bases short, with 12 bases between. CDR1 and CDR2 from the germline V gene are GTSNPN and SVGIG (reference sequence). Concerning this clone: No antigen is known for it.

Sequencing was performed on tumor tissue. The V gene is TRBV30, the J gene TRBJ2-7; D remains ambiguous. The receptor comes from a human donor with pancreatic ductal adenocarcinoma. The CDR3 region has the DNA TGTGCCTGGAGTGTAGAAGGATGGCGCTCCTACGAGCAGTACTTC. Residues: CAWSVEGWRSYEQYF.